These T cell receptor beta chains were read from a single sample in a study of cytomegalovirus exposure and HLA in healthy donors. TCRdb keeps only in-frame clones here, not all; method: immunoSEQ multiplex PCR. The table lists 150,000 to 200,000 clones, 70% to 90% of them singletons. Sequencing was carried out using PBMCs. The receptors were gathered from a woman in her late teens or twenties in good health and CMV-seronegative. CDR3s include the opening cysteine and the closing phenylalanine or tryptophan. The D gene is left open where the match is weak. Expanded clones are given a class, and other clones once, few, many or no size at all.

j_call clone_size v_call d_call cdr3_aa cdr3_nt
TRBJ2-3 . TRBV27 . CASVFADTQYF TGTGCCAGCGTCTTTGCAGATACGCAGTATTTT
TRBJ2-5 . TRBV10-3 TRBD2 CAISDSLGRAEETQYF TGTGCCATCAGTGACTCGTTAGGGAGGGCTGAAGAGACCCAGTACTTC
TRBJ2-3 . TRBV7-9 . CASSLGQGTDTQYF TGTGCCAGCAGCTTGGGGCAGGGCACAGATACGCAGTATTTT
TRBJ2-7 . TRBV28 TRBD1 CASSLLGTVEQYF TGTGCCAGCAGTTTACTTGGGACAGTCGAGCAGTACTTC
TRBJ2-7 . TRBV9 . CASSVSGFDEQYF TGTGCCAGCAGCGTCAGCGGGTTCGACGAGCAGTACTTC
TRBJ2-7 . TRBV7-9 TRBD2 CASSLDTGGEQYF TGTGCCAGCAGCTTAGACACGGGGGGCGAGCAGTACTTC
TRBJ1-3 few TRBV7-8 TRBD1 CASSRQGSGNTIYF TGTGCCAGCAGCAGACAGGGATCCGGAAACACCATATATTTT
TRBJ1-4 few TRBV10-1 . CGRNEKLFF TGCGGGAGGAATGAAAAACTGTTTTTT
TRBJ2-6 few TRBV5-1 . CASSFLAVTGANVLTF TGCGCCAGCAGCTTCTTGGCAGTTACTGGGGCCAACGTCCTGACTTTC
TRBJ1-4 . TRBV5-8 TRBD1 CASSSGTGGRYEKLFF TGTGCCAGCAGCTCCGGGACAGGGGGAAGATATGAAAAACTGTTTTTT
TRBJ2-1 once TRBV18 . CASSPSRENEQFF TGTGCCAGCTCACCCTCACGGGAGAATGAGCAGTTCTTC
TRBJ2-4 . TRBV2 TRBD1 CASKLQGTKNIQYF TGTGCCAGCAAGCTACAGGGGACCAAAAACATTCAGTACTTC
TRBJ2-6 medium-sized TRBV4-2 TRBD2 CASSQDGGAGANVLTF TGTGCCAGCAGCCAAGATGGGGGGGCTGGGGCCAACGTCCTGACTTTC
TRBJ1-2 . TRBV4-1 TRBD1 CASSQPGQARGYGYTF TGCGCCAGCAGCCAACCTGGACAGGCTCGGGGCTATGGCTACACCTTC
TRBJ2-1 . TRBV6-5 TRBD2 CASIRAGGPYNEQFF TGTGCCAGCATTAGAGCGGGAGGGCCCTACAATGAGCAGTTCTTC
TRBJ1-4 . TRBV14 . CASSPPVNEKLFF TGTGCCAGCAGCCCCCCGGTTAATGAAAAACTGTTTTTT
TRBJ2-1 . TRBV2 . CASTPLGGGQQFF TGTGCCAGCACTCCCTTGGGAGGGGGTCAGCAGTTCTTC
TRBJ1-1 few TRBV2 . CASSADRNTEAFF TGTGCCAGCAGTGCGGACAGGAACACTGAAGCTTTCTTT
TRBJ2-1 . TRBV18 . CASSPFGGPYNEQFF TGTGCCAGCTCACCGTTCGGGGGACCTTACAATGAGCAGTTCTTC
TRBJ2-7 . TRBV9 . CASSPRMGHYEQYF TGTGCCAGCAGCCCCCGCATGGGCCATTACGAGCAGTACTTC
TRBJ2-7 . TRBV27 . CASSLEDSSSYEQYF TGTGCCAGCAGTTTGGAGGACTCGAGCTCCTACGAGCAGTACTTC
TRBJ2-5 . TRBV18 . CASSPSRETQYF TGTGCCAGCTCACCAAGCCGAGAGACCCAGTACTTC
TRBJ2-7 . TRBV6-5 TRBD2 CASSYTKTSGRYEQYF TGTGCCAGCAGTTACACAAAGACTAGCGGACGGTACGAGCAGTACTTC
TRBJ2-5 . TRBV5-8 . CASSFFSEETQYF TGTGCCAGCAGCTTCTTTTCCGAAGAGACCCAGTACTTC
TRBJ2-2 . TRBV10-3 TRBD1 CAATGSSTGELFF TGTGCCGCGACAGGGTCGAGCACCGGGGAGCTGTTTTTT
TRBJ1-5 . TRBV5-6 . CASSIGGGRSNQPQHF TGTGCCAGCAGCATCGGGGGGGGGCGAAGTAATCAGCCCCAGCATTTT
TRBJ2-7 once TRBV28 TRBD1 CASSVDRGYEQYF TGTGCCAGCAGTGTGGACAGGGGTTACGAGCAGTACTTC
TRBJ2-5 . TRBV6-5 . CASRLEGAQQETQYF TGTGCCAGCAGGCTGGAGGGGGCACAGCAAGAGACCCAGTACTTC
TRBJ1-1 . TRBV5-1 . CASSKDMTANTEAFF TGCGCCAGCAGCAAAGACATGACAGCGAACACTGAAGCTTTCTTT
TRBJ1-5 . TRBV7-2 TRBD1 CASSSWTGVNQPQHF TGTGCCAGCAGCTCCTGGACAGGGGTAAATCAGCCCCAGCATTTT
TRBJ2-7 . TRBV2 . CASSDGADYEQYF TGTGCCAGCAGTGATGGGGCAGACTACGAGCAGTACTTC
TRBJ1-6 . TRBV28 TRBD1 CASSPQQGAIYNSPLHF TGTGCCAGCAGCCCTCAACAGGGGGCGATCTATAATTCACCCCTCCACTTT
TRBJ1-5 . TRBV5-4 TRBD1 CASSLRDRGWSQPQHF TGTGCCAGCAGCTTGCGGGACAGGGGATGGTCTCAGCCCCAGCATTTT
TRBJ1-1 . TRBV27 . CASSLGGGTEAFF TGTGCCAGCAGTTTGGGGGGGGGCACTGAAGCTTTCTTT
TRBJ2-1 . TRBV2 TRBD2 CASSDGRYPNEQFF TGTGCCAGCAGTGACGGGAGGTATCCCAATGAGCAGTTCTTC
TRBJ2-3 . TRBV4-1 TRBD2 CASSQVVRAGSTDTQYF TGCGCCAGCAGCCAGGTCGTACGAGCGGGGAGCACAGATACGCAGTATTTT
TRBJ2-7 . TRBV12-5 . CASGSPHGQTVYEQYF TGTGCTAGTGGTTCCCCCCATGGACAGACAGTCTACGAGCAGTACTTC
TRBJ2-2 . TRBV30 . CAWSMGGQDTGELFF TGTGCCTGGAGTATGGGGGGGCAGGACACCGGGGAGCTGTTTTTT
TRBJ1-5 . TRBV15 . CATSLEIHQPQHF TGTGCCACCAGCTTGGAGATCCATCAGCCCCAGCATTTT
TRBJ1-2 . TRBV5-4 TRBD1 CASRGTGGDVNYGYTF TGTGCCAGCAGAGGGACAGGGGGGGATGTTAACTATGGCTACACCTTC
TRBJ2-7 . TRBV9 . CASSERQDPSPYEQYF TGTGCCAGCAGCGAGAGACAGGACCCGAGCCCCTACGAGCAGTACTTC
TRBJ2-3 . TRBV19 . CASSTGRTDTQYF TGTGCCAGTAGTACCGGTCGCACAGATACGCAGTATTTT
TRBJ2-3 . TRBV7-9 . CASSSRARVTDTQYF TGTGCCAGCAGCTCCAGGGCCAGGGTAACAGATACGCAGTATTTT
TRBJ2-2 . TRBV11-3 . CASSPGELGELFF TGTGCCAGCAGCCCCGGGGAACTCGGGGAGCTGTTTTTT
TRBJ2-1 . TRBV5-1 . CASSLGTVFYNEQFF TGCGCCAGCAGCTTGGGGACAGTCTTCTACAATGAGCAGTTCTTC
TRBJ2-7 . TRBV18 TRBD1 CASSPPSGTGREQYF TGTGCCAGCTCACCACCCTCTGGGACAGGACGGGAGCAGTACTTC
TRBJ2-1 . TRBV7-9 TRBD2 CASIPSGLADNEQFF TGTGCCAGCATTCCATCGGGACTAGCGGACAATGAGCAGTTCTTC
TRBJ2-5 . TRBV6-4 TRBD2 CASSVTSGGQETQYF TGTGCCAGCAGCGTGACTAGCGGGGGCCAAGAGACCCAGTACTTC